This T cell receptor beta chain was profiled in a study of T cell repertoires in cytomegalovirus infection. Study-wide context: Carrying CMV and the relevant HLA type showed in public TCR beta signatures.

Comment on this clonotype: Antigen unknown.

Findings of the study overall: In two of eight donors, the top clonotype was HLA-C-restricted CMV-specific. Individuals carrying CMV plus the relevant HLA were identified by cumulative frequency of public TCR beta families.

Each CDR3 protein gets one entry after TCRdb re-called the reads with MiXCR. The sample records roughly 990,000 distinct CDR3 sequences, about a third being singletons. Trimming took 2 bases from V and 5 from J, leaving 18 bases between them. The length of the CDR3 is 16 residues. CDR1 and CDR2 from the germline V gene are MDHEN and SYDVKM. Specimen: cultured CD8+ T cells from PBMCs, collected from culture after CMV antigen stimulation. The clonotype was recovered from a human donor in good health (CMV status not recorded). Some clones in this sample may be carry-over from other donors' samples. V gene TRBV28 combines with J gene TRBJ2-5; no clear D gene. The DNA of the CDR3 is TGTGCCAGCAGTTTAGGCTCTCTCAATACTTGTGAGACCCAGTACTTC. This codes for CASSLGSLNTCETQYF. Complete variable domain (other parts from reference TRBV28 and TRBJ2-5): DVKVTQSSRYLVKRTGEKVFLECVQDMDHENMFWYRQDPGLGLRLIYFSYDVKMKEKGDIPEGYSVSREKKERFSLILESASTNQTSMYLCASSLGSLNTCETQYFGPGTRLLVL.